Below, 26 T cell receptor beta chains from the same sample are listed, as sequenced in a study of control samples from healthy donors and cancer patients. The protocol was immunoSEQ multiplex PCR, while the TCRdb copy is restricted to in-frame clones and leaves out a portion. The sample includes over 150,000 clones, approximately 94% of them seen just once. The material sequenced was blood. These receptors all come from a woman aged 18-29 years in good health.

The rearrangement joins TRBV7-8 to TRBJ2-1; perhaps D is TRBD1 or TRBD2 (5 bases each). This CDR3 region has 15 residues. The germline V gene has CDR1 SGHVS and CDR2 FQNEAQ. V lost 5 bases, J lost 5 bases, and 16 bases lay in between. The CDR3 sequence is CASSDRTGPHNEQFF. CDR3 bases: TGTGCCAGCAGCGATCGGACGGGGCCCCACAATGAGCAGTTCTTC.

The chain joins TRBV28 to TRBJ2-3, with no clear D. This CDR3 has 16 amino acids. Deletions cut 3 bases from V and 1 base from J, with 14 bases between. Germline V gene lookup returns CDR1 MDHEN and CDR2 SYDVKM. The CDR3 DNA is TGTGCCAGCAGTTTCGATTTCAGGACCCGCACAGATACGCAGTATTTT. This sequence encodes CASSFDFRTRTDTQYF.

CDR3 amino acids: CASSQESGISTDTQYF. The CDR3 DNA reads TGCGCCAGCAGCCAAGAGAGTGGGATAAGCACAGATACGCAGTATTTT. The chain is built from TRBV4-3 and TRBJ2-3, with D unresolved. Germline assignment: CDR1 LGHNA and CDR2 YSLEER. V was shortened by 0 bases and J by 0 bases, with 10 bases between the two germline ends. This CDR3 comprises 16 residues.

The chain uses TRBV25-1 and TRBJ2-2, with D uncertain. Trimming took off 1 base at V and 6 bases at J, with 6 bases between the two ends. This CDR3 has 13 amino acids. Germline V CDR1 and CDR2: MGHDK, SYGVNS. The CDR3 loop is CASSEWASGELFF. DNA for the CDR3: TGTGCCAGCAGTGAATGGGCGTCCGGGGAGCTGTTTTTT. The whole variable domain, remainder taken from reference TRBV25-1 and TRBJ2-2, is EADIYQTPRYLVIGTGKKITLECSQTMGHDKMYWYQQDPGMELHLIHYSYGVNSTEKGDLSSESTVSRIRTEHFPLTLESARPSHTSQYLCASSEWASGELFFGEGSRLTVL.

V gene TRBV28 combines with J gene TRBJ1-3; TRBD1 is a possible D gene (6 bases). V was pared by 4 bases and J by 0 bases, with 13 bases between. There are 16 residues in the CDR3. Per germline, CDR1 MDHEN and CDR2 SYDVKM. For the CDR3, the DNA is TGTGCCAGCAGTTCCCTGACAGGCGGCTCTGGAAACACCATATATTTT. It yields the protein CASSSLTGGSGNTIYF.

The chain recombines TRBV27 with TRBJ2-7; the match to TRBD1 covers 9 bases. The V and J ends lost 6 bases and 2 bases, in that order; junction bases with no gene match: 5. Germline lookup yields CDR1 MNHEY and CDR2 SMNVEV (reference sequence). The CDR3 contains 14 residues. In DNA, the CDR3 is TGTGCCAGCAGCACCGGGACAGGGCCCTACGAGCAGTACTTC. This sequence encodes CASSTGTGPYEQYF.

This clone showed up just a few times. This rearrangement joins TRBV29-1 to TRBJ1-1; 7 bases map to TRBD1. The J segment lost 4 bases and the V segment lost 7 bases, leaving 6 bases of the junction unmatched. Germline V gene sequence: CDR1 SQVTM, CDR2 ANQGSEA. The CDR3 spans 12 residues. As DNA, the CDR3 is TGCAGCGGTCACAGGGGTAGCACTGAAGCTTTCTTT. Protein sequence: CSGHRGSTEAFF.

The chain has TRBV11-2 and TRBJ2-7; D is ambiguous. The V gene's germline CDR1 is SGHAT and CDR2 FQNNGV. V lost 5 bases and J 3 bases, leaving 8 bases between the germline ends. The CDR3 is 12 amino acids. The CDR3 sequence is CASSPRNYEQYF. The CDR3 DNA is TGTGCCAGCAGCCCCAGAAACTACGAGCAGTACTTC.

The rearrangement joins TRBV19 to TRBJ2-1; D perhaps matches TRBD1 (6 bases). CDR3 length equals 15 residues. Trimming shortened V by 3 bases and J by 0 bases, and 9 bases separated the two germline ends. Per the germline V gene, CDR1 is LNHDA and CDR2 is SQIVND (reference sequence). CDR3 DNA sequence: TGTGCCAGTAGTATCGGACAGAGCTCCTACAATGAGCAGTTCTTC. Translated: CASSIGQSSYNEQFF.

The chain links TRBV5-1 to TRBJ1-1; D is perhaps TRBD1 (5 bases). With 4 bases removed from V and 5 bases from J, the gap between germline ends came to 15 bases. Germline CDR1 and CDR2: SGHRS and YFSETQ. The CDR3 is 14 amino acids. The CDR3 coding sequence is TGCGCCAGCAGCCACCAAGTACGGGGGACTGAAGCTTTCTTT. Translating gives CASSHQVRGTEAFF.

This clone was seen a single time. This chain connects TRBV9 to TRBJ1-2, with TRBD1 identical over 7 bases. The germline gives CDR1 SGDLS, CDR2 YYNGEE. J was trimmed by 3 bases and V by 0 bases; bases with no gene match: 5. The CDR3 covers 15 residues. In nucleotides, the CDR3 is TGTGCCAGCAGCGTAGAACCGGGACAGCACTATGGCTACACCTTC. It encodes CASSVEPGQHYGYTF.

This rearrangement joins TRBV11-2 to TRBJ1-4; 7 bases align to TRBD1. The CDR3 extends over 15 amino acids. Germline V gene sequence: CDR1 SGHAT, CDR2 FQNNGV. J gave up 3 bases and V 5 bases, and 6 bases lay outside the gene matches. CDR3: CASSPRGGPNEKLFF. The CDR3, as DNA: TGTGCCAGCAGCCCCCGAGGGGGCCCTAATGAAAAACTGTTTTTT.

The CDR3 region is CAISEEGGGNQPQHF. The CDR3 coding sequence is TGTGCCATCAGTGAGGAGGGGGGGGGCAATCAGCCCCAGCATTTT. The chain carries TRBV10-3 and TRBJ1-5; D is perhaps TRBD1 (6 bases). CDR3 length: 15 amino acids. The V gene lost 2 bases and the J gene lost 2 bases, with 10 bases spanning the gap. Germline V gene lookup returns CDR1 ENHRY and CDR2 SYGVKD.

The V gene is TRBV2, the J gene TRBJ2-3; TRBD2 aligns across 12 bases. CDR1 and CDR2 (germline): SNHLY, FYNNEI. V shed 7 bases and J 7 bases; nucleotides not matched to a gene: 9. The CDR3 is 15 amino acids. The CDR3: CASKSLAGGPYTQYF. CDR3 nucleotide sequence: TGTGCCAGCAAGAGCCTAGCGGGGGGGCCTTATACGCAGTATTTT.

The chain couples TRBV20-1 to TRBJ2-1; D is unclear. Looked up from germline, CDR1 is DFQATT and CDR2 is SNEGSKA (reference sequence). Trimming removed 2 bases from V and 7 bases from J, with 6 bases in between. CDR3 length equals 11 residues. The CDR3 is CSARSKNEQFF. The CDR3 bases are TGCAGTGCTAGAAGCAAGAATGAGCAGTTCTTC.

CDR3 loop: CASSEEGGSGNTIYF. CDR3 DNA: TGTGCCAGCAGTGAAGAGGGGGGGTCTGGAAACACCATATATTTT. The chain is built from TRBV6-1 and TRBJ1-3; D possibly corresponds to TRBD1 (6 bases). Germline V lookup: CDR1 MNHNS, CDR2 SASEGT. The V end was cut by 1 base, the J end by 1 base, with 8 bases between. The CDR3 is 15 residues long.

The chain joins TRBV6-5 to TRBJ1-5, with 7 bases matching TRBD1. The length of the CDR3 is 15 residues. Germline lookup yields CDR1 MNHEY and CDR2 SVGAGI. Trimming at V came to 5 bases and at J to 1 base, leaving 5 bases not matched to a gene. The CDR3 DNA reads TGTGCCAGCAGTAGGGCGACAGGGAGCAATCAGCCCCAGCATTTT. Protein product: CASSRATGSNQPQHF.

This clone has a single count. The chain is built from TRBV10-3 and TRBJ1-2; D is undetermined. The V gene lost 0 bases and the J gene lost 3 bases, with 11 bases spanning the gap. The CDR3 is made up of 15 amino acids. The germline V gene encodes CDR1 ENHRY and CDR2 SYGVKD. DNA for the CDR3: TGTGCCATCAGTGAGTCGAGGCGTTCGGACTATGGCTACACCTTC. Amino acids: CAISESRRSDYGYTF.

The CDR3 DNA sequence: TGTGCCACCAGCTCCTCACTTCTAACTACCTACGAGCAGTACTTC. It is translated as CATSSSLLTTYEQYF. The chain couples TRBV15 to TRBJ2-7; no firm D call. The germline gives CDR1 LNHNV, CDR2 YYDKDF (reference sequence). The V and J ends lost 5 bases and 2 bases respectively, with 16 bases between them. The CDR3 runs to 15 residues.

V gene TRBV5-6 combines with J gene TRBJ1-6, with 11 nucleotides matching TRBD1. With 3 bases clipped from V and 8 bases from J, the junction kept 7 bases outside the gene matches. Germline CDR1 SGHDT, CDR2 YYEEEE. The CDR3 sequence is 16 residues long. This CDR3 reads CASSSWDRGVHSPLHF. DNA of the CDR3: TGTGCCAGCAGCTCCTGGGACAGGGGGGTACATTCACCCCTCCACTTT.

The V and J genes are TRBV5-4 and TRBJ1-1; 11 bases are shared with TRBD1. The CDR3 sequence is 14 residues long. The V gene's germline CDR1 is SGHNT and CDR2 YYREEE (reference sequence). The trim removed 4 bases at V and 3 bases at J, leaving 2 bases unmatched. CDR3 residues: CASSGQGADTEAFF. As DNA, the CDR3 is TGTGCCAGCAGCGGACAGGGGGCAGACACTGAAGCTTTCTTT.

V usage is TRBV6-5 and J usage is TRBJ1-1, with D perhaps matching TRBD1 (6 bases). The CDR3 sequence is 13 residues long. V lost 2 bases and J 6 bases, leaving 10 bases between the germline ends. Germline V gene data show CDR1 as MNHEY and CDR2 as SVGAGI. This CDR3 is CASSYGRGAEAFF. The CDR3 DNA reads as TGTGCCAGCAGTTACGGAAGGGGGGCTGAAGCTTTCTTT.

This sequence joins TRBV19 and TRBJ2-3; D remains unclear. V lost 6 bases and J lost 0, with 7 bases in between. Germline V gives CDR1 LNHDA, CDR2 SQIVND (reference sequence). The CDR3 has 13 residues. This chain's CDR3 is CASRATSTDTQYF. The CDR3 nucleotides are TGTGCCAGTAGAGCAACTAGCACAGATACGCAGTATTTT.

CDR3 DNA sequence: TGTGCCAGCAGTTTTGACCCGATCTACGAGCAGTACTTC. Its translation is CASSFDPIYEQYF. This chain connects TRBV27 to TRBJ2-7; D unresolved. The CDR3 runs 13 residues. Trimming removed 3 bases at V and 3 bases at J, with 9 bases between. Germline V gives CDR1 MNHEY, CDR2 SMNVEV (reference sequence).

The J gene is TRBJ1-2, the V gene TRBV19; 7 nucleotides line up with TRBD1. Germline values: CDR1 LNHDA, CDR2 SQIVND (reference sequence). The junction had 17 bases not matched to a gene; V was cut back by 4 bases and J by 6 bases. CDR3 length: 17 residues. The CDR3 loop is CASSTLRGLRVLDGYTF. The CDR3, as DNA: TGTGCCAGTAGTACCTTAAGGGGGCTGAGGGTGCTGGATGGCTACACCTTC. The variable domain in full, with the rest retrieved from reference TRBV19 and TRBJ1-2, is DGGITQSPKYLFRKEGQNVTLSCEQNLNHDAMYWYRQDPGQGLRLIYYSQIVNDFQKGDIAEGYSVSREKKESFPLTVTSAQKNPTAFYLCASSTLRGLRVLDGYTFGSGTRLTVV.

The DNA for the CDR3 is TGTGCCAGCAGCTTGAAAAAAACAGGGACCTATGGCTACACCTTC. Amino acid sequence: CASSLKKTGTYGYTF. This chain links TRBV5-4 with TRBJ1-2; TRBD1 is a possible D gene (6 bases). This CDR3 spans 15 amino acids. The germline gives CDR1 SGHNT, CDR2 YYREEE (reference sequence). Trimming removed 1 base at V and 4 bases at J, with 14 bases between.